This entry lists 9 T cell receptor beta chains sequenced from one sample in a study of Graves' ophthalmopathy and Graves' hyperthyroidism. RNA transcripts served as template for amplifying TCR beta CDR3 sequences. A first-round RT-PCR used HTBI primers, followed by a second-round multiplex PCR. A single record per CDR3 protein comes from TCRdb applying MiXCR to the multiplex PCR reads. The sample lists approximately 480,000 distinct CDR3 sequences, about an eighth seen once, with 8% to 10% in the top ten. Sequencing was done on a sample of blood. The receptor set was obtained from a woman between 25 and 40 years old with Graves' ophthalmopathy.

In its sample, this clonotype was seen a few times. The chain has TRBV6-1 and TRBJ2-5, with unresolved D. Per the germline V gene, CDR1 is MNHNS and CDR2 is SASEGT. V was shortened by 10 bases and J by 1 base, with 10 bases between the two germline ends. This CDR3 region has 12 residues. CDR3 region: CATAAVQETQYF. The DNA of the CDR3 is TGTGCCACCGCGGCGGTCCAAGAGACCCAGTACTTC.

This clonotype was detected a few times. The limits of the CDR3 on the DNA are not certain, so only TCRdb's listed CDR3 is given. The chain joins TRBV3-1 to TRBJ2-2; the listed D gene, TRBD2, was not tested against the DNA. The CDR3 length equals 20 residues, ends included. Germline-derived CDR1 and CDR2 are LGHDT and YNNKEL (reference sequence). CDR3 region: CASSHRLAGHRGAVFWGVFF.

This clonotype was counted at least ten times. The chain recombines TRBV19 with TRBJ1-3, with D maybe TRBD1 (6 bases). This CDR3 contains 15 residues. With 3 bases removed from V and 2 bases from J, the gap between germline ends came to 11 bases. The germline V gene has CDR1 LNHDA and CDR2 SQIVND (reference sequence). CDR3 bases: TGTGCCAGTAGTATCGATGACAGGACTGGAAACACCATATATTTT. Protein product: CASSIDDRTGNTIYF.

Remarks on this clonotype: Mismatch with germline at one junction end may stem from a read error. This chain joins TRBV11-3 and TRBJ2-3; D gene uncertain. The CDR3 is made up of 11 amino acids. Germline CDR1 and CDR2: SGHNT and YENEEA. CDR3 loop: CASSFVDSQYF. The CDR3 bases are TGTGCCAGCAGCTTCGTAGATTCGCAGTATTTT.

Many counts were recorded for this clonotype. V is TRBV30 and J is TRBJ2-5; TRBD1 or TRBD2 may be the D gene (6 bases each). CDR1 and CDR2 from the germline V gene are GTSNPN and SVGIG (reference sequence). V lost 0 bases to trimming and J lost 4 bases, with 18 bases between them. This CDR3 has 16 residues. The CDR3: CAWSVDWRLGGETQYF. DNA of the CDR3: TGTGCCTGGAGTGTAGACTGGAGACTAGGGGGAGAGACCCAGTACTTC.

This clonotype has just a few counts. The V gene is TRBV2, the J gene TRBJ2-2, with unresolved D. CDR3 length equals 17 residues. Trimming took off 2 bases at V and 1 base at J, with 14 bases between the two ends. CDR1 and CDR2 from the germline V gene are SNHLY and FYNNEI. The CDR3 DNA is TGTGCCAGCAGTGAATCGTGGGTGGGCCGGAACACCGGGGAGCTGTTTTTT. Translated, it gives CASSESWVGRNTGELFF.

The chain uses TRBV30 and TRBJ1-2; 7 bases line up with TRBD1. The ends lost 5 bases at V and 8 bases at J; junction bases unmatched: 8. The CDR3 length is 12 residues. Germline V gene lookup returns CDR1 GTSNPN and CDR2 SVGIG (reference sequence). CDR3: CAWYRQGGGYTF. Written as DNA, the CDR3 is TGTGCCTGGTACCGACAGGGAGGCGGCTACACCTTC.

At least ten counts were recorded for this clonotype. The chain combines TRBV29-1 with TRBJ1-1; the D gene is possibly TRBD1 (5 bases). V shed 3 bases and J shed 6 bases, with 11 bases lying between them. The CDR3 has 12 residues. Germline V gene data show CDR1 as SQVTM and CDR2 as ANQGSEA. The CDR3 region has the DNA TGCAGCGTTGACGGCAGGGCATCTGAAGCTTTCTTT. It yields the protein CSVDGRASEAFF.

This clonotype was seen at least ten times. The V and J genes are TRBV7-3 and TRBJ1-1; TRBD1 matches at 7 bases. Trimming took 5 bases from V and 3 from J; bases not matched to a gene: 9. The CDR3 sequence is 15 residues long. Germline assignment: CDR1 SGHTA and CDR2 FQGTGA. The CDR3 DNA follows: TGTGCCAGCAGCCTCAACGCAGGGGGGTACACTGAAGCTTTCTTT. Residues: CASSLNAGGYTEAFF.